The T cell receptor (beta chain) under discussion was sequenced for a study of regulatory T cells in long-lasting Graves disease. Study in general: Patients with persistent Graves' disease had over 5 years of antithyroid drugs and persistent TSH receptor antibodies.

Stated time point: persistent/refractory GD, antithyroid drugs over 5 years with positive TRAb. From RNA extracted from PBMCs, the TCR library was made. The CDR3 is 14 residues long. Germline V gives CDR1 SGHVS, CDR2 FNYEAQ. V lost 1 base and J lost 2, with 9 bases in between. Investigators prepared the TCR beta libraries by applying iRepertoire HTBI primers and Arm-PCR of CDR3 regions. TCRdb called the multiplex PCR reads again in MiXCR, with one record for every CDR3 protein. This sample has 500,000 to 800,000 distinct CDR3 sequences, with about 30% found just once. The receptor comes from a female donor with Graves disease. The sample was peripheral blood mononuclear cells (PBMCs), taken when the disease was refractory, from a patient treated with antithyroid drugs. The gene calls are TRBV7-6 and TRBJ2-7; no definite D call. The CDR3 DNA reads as TGTGCCAGCAGCTTAGAGGTGGGCCCCTACGAGCAGTACTTC. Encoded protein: CASSLEVGPYEQYF.